The rows below give T cell receptor beta chains drawn from one sample of a study of T cell responses to AZD1222 COVID-19 vaccine. TCRdb's copy holds only in-frame clones and misses some; the assay was immunoSEQ multiplex PCR. The sample contains around 99,000 clones, around 87% of which appear only once. This material consisted of peripheral blood, taken on day 0 of AZD1222 vaccination. These receptors were collected from an adult in good health. CDR3s include the opening cysteine and the closing phenylalanine or tryptophan. The order of the fields is CDR3 protein, CDR3 DNA, CDR3 length, clone size, J gene, D gene, V gene. The D gene is left open where the match is weak. Where a row states a size, it is once, few, many or the class of an expanded clone; other rows omit it.

cdr3_aa: CASSLEGVVTQYF
cdr3_nt: TGTGCCAGCAGCTTAGAGGGGGTGGTTACGCAGTATTTT
cdr3_length: 13
clone_size: .
j_call: TRBJ2-3
d_call: .
v_call: TRBV7-2

cdr3_aa: CASSQDLRGPGYTF
cdr3_nt: TGTGCCAGCAGCCAAGATCTCAGGGGTCCCGGCTACACCTTC
cdr3_length: 14
clone_size: .
j_call: TRBJ1-2
d_call: .
v_call: TRBV14

cdr3_aa: CASWDSFKNSPLHF
cdr3_nt: TGTGCCAGCTGGGACAGTTTTAAAAATTCACCCCTCCACTTT
cdr3_length: 14
clone_size: .
j_call: TRBJ1-6
d_call: TRBD1
v_call: TRBV5-4

cdr3_aa: CASTMMGQGTDTEAFF
cdr3_nt: TGTGCCAGTACCATGATGGGACAGGGTACGGACACTGAAGCTTTCTTT
cdr3_length: 16
clone_size: .
j_call: TRBJ1-1
d_call: TRBD1
v_call: TRBV19

cdr3_aa: CATSDFANTEAFF
cdr3_nt: TGTGCCACCAGTGATTTTGCGAACACTGAAGCTTTCTTT
cdr3_length: 13
clone_size: .
j_call: TRBJ1-1
d_call: .
v_call: TRBV24-1

cdr3_aa: CASSPPPSGLNEQYF
cdr3_nt: TGTGCCAGCAGTCCACCACCCTCAGGACTAAACGAGCAGTACTTC
cdr3_length: 15
clone_size: .
j_call: TRBJ2-7
d_call: .
v_call: TRBV28

cdr3_aa: CATSDPLRGGAHGETQYF
cdr3_nt: TGTGCCACCAGTGATCCCCTTCGGGGGGGCGCACACGGAGAGACCCAGTACTTC
cdr3_length: 18
clone_size: .
j_call: TRBJ2-5
d_call: TRBD2
v_call: TRBV24-1

cdr3_aa: CASTLSRQFNTEAFF
cdr3_nt: TGTGCCAGCACCTTGAGTAGACAGTTTAACACTGAAGCTTTCTTT
cdr3_length: 15
clone_size: .
j_call: TRBJ1-1
d_call: .
v_call: TRBV25-1

cdr3_aa: CASSFGGAQETQYF
cdr3_nt: TGCGCCAGCAGCTTCGGGGGGGCTCAAGAGACCCAGTACTTC
cdr3_length: 14
clone_size: .
j_call: TRBJ2-5
d_call: TRBD2
v_call: TRBV5-1

cdr3_aa: CASSPVPDSSYEQYF
cdr3_nt: TGTGCCAGCAGCCCCGTTCCGGACAGCTCCTACGAGCAGTACTTC
cdr3_length: 15
clone_size: few
j_call: TRBJ2-7
d_call: .
v_call: TRBV7-6

cdr3_aa: CASSQKNRTGHEQYF
cdr3_nt: TGCGCCAGCAGTCAGAAAAACCGGACAGGCCACGAGCAGTACTTC
cdr3_length: 15
clone_size: .
j_call: TRBJ2-7
d_call: TRBD1
v_call: TRBV23-1

cdr3_aa: CASRSGDAQFF
cdr3_nt: TGTGCCAGCAGGTCCGGAGATGCTCAGTTCTTC
cdr3_length: 11
clone_size: .
j_call: TRBJ2-1
d_call: .
v_call: TRBV27

cdr3_aa: CAWTWGSGQPQHF
cdr3_nt: TGTGCCTGGACCTGGGGGTCGGGTCAGCCCCAGCATTTT
cdr3_length: 13
clone_size: .
j_call: TRBJ1-5
d_call: .
v_call: TRBV30

cdr3_aa: CASSVRAEQETQYF
cdr3_nt: TGTGCCAGCAGCGTAAGAGCGGAGCAAGAGACCCAGTACTTC
cdr3_length: 14
clone_size: .
j_call: TRBJ2-5
d_call: .
v_call: TRBV9

cdr3_aa: CASSIGGLEQFF
cdr3_nt: TGTGCCAGTAGTATTGGAGGGCTGGAGCAGTTCTTC
cdr3_length: 12
clone_size: .
j_call: TRBJ2-1
d_call: .
v_call: TRBV19

cdr3_aa: CASSQDTRGGQYF
cdr3_nt: TGTGCCAGCAGCCAAGATACCAGGGGTGGGCAGTATTTT
cdr3_length: 13
clone_size: .
j_call: TRBJ2-3
d_call: .
v_call: TRBV14

cdr3_aa: CATSTGISYEQYF
cdr3_nt: TGTGCCACCTCTACAGGGATCTCCTACGAGCAGTACTTC
cdr3_length: 13
clone_size: .
j_call: TRBJ2-7
d_call: .
v_call: TRBV12-3/TRBV12-4

cdr3_aa: CAWMDRVEQYF
cdr3_nt: TGTGCCTGGATGGACCGTGTCGAGCAGTACTTC
cdr3_length: 11
clone_size: .
j_call: TRBJ2-7
d_call: .
v_call: TRBV30

cdr3_aa: CASSQDRGIAKNIQYF
cdr3_nt: TGTGCCAGCAGCCAAGATCGGGGTATAGCCAAAAACATTCAGTACTTC
cdr3_length: 16
clone_size: .
j_call: TRBJ2-4
d_call: .
v_call: TRBV14

cdr3_aa: CASSYSGDGYGYTF
cdr3_nt: TGTGCCAGCAGTTACTCGGGGGACGGCTATGGCTACACCTTC
cdr3_length: 14
clone_size: .
j_call: TRBJ1-2
d_call: .
v_call: TRBV6-5

cdr3_aa: CASSQDLLAGGPGEDTQYF
cdr3_nt: TGTGCCAGCAGCCAAGATCTACTAGCGGGGGGGCCTGGAGAAGATACGCAGTATTTT
cdr3_length: 19
clone_size: .
j_call: TRBJ2-3
d_call: TRBD2
v_call: TRBV3-1/TRBV3-2

cdr3_aa: CASSLVQPTGNEQFF
cdr3_nt: TGCGCCAGCAGCTTGGTCCAGCCCACTGGCAATGAGCAGTTCTTC
cdr3_length: 15
clone_size: .
j_call: TRBJ2-1
d_call: .
v_call: TRBV5-1

cdr3_aa: CASSQEEVGTEAFF
cdr3_nt: TGCGCCAGCAGCCAAGAAGAAGTGGGCACTGAAGCTTTCTTT
cdr3_length: 14
clone_size: .
j_call: TRBJ1-1
d_call: .
v_call: TRBV4-1

cdr3_aa: CATSDPGTQSSYNSPLHF
cdr3_nt: TGTGCCACCAGTGACCCTGGGACACAGAGCTCCTATAATTCACCCCTCCACTTT
cdr3_length: 18
clone_size: .
j_call: TRBJ1-6
d_call: .
v_call: TRBV24-1

cdr3_aa: CASSQASRGRAFSITDTQYF
cdr3_nt: TGTGCCAGCAGCCAAGCTAGTCGCGGGAGGGCCTTTAGTATCACAGATACGCAGTATTTT
cdr3_length: 20
clone_size: .
j_call: TRBJ2-3
d_call: TRBD2
v_call: TRBV14

cdr3_aa: CASSSPADTQYF
cdr3_nt: TGCGCCAGCAGCTCACCGGCAGATACGCAGTATTTT
cdr3_length: 12
clone_size: .
j_call: TRBJ2-3
d_call: .
v_call: TRBV5-1

cdr3_aa: CASSQARAREQYF
cdr3_nt: TGTGCCAGCAGCCAAGCAAGAGCCAGGGAGCAGTACTTC
cdr3_length: 13
clone_size: few
j_call: TRBJ2-7
d_call: .
v_call: TRBV4-2

cdr3_aa: CASSLVGTSGHTDTQYF
cdr3_nt: TGTGCCAGCAGCTTAGTTGGGACTAGCGGGCACACAGATACGCAGTATTTT
cdr3_length: 17
clone_size: .
j_call: TRBJ2-3
d_call: TRBD2
v_call: TRBV7-2

cdr3_aa: CASSLYRKMNTEAFF
cdr3_nt: TGCGCCAGCAGCTTATACAGAAAGATGAACACTGAAGCTTTCTTT
cdr3_length: 15
clone_size: .
j_call: TRBJ1-1
d_call: .
v_call: TRBV5-1

cdr3_aa: CASRMGQNGYTF
cdr3_nt: TGTGCCAGTAGGATGGGACAGAATGGCTACACCTTC
cdr3_length: 12
clone_size: .
j_call: TRBJ1-2
d_call: TRBD1
v_call: TRBV19